What follows are 13 T cell receptor beta chains derived from one specimen sequenced in a study of T cells in Graves' hyperthyroidism and ophthalmopathy. Amplified regions were TCR beta CDR3 sequences from RNA transcripts. Carried out on the TCR CDR3, a first-round RT-PCR used the HTBI primer set. TCRdb fed the multiplex PCR reads into MiXCR, producing one record per CDR3 protein. The sample carries fewer than 450,000 distinct CDR3 sequences, approximately 18% recorded once. The sequencing sample was made of blood. All receptors derive from a woman aged 25 to 39 with Graves' hyperthyroidism that later progressed to Graves' ophthalmopathy.

This clonotype came up a few times. The rearrangement uses TRBV13 and TRBJ1-6; a weak D match, TRBD1 (6 bases). This CDR3 is built from 15 residues. V dropped 1 base and J dropped 8 bases, with 12 bases sitting between them. Germline loops: CDR1 PRHDT, CDR2 FYEKMQ (reference sequence). This chain's CDR3 is CASSLAGDGHSPLHF. CDR3 in DNA: TGTGCCAGCAGCTTAGCAGGGGACGGTCATTCACCCCTCCACTTT.

This clonotype was counted many times. The V gene is TRBV15, the J gene TRBJ2-7; D not resolved. Germline V gene sequence: CDR1 LNHNV, CDR2 YYDKDF (reference sequence). V lost 0 bases and J 1 base, leaving 19 bases between the germline ends. This CDR3 is built from 18 residues. In nucleotides, the CDR3 is TGTGCCACCAGCAGAGATCTTACTTGGGGTATAAGTTCCTACGAGCAGTACTTC. It translates to CATSRDLTWGISSYEQYF.

This clonotype was seen a single time. The CDR3 region is CASSQTWLQGAYEQYF. CDR3 sequence (DNA): TGCGCCAGCAGCCAAACCTGGTTACAGGGAGCCTACGAGCAGTACTTC. The chain employs TRBV5-1 and TRBJ2-7, with D maybe TRBD1 (6 bases). Looked up from germline, CDR1 is SGHRS and CDR2 is YFSETQ. V lost 4 bases, J lost 2 bases, and 19 bases lay in between. The CDR3 runs 16 residues.

This clonotype has a count of ten or more. This chain connects TRBV6-2 or TRBV6-3 to TRBJ2-1; 7 bases are shared with TRBD2. The CDR3 is 16 residues long. V lost 5 bases, J lost 3 bases, and 10 bases stayed unmatched. Germline-derived CDR1 and CDR2 are MNHEY and SVGEGT. The CDR3 DNA is TGTGCCAGCAGTAGTCACCGAGCGGGGAGCTACAATGAGCAGTTCTTC. As protein: CASSSHRAGSYNEQFF.

The V call is TRBV7-9, the J call TRBJ1-2, with 10 bases matching TRBD1. Germline trimming cut 5 bases from V and 6 bases from J; bases unmatched to any gene: 12. There are 16 residues in the CDR3. Germline CDR1 reads SEHNR; CDR2 reads FQNEAQ (reference sequence). DNA of the CDR3: TGTGCCAGCAGCACCGGGACAGGGGAAGTGGTTAATGGCTACACCTTC. It yields the protein CASSTGTGEVVNGYTF. Looking up the rest from reference TRBV7-9 and TRBJ1-2 gives the full variable domain: DTGVSQNPRHKITKRGQNVTFRCDPISEHNRLYWYRQTLGQGPEFLTYFQNEAQLEKSRLLSDRFSAERPKGSFSTLEIQRTEQGDSAMYLCASSTGTGEVVNGYTFGSGTRLTVV.

The rearrangement links TRBV6-1 to TRBJ2-2; D not resolved. This CDR3 has 13 residues. Germline V gene data show CDR1 as MNHNS and CDR2 as SASEGT. The V end was cut by 8 bases, the J end by 6 bases, with 13 bases between. DNA for the CDR3: TGTGCCAGCCTCACCCCCGGGCCCGGGGAGCTGTTTTTT. Its protein product is CASLTPGPGELFF.

This clonotype has at least ten counts. CDR3: CSAFGGTEAFF. The CDR3 region has the DNA TGCAGTGCTTTCGGGGGTACTGAAGCTTTCTTT. V is TRBV20-1 and J is TRBJ1-1, with D maybe TRBD1 (5 bases). The CDR3 spans 11 residues. V was clipped by 5 bases and J by 5 bases, with 9 bases between them. Germline values: CDR1 DFQATT, CDR2 SNEGSKA (reference sequence).

This clonotype was counted ten times or more. V gene TRBV12-3 or TRBV12-4 combines with J gene TRBJ1-3; D not resolved. Trimming shortened V by 6 bases and J by 4 bases, and 10 bases separated the two germline ends. This CDR3 comprises 13 residues. The CDR3 here is CASSPGRGNTIYF. CDR3 nucleotides: TGTGCCAGCAGCCCTGGTAGGGGAAACACCATATATTTT.

This clonotype was found many times. V and J are TRBV2 and TRBJ2-7; maybe TRBD1 (5 bases). This CDR3 spans 16 amino acids. Germline loops: CDR1 SNHLY, CDR2 FYNNEI. Trimming stripped 0 bases from V and 5 bases from J, with 17 bases between. The CDR3 loop reads CASSEALGVSTDEQYF. In DNA, the CDR3 is TGTGCCAGCAGTGAAGCGCTTGGGGTGTCGACAGACGAGCAGTACTTC. Full variable domain (missing parts from reference TRBV2 and TRBJ2-7): EPEVTQTPSHQVTQMGQEVILRCVPISNHLYFYWYRQILGQKVEFLVSFYNNEISEKSEIFDDQFSVERPDGSNFTLKIRSTKLEDSAMYFCASSEALGVSTDEQYFGPGTRLTVT.

This clonotype was recorded only once. A much larger clone differs from this one at a single base, so this may be a read error. This chain uses TRBV12-3 or TRBV12-4 with TRBJ2-2; weak D call: TRBD2 (5 bases). V was shortened by 10 bases and J by 5 bases, with 14 bases between the two germline ends. The CDR3 extends over 13 amino acids. CDR3 nucleotide sequence: TGTGCCACGAGGGTTTCGGGAACCGGGGAGCTGTTTTTT. Translating it yields CATRVSGTGELFF.

This clonotype was seen repeatedly, ten times or more. V gene TRBV5-6 combines with J gene TRBJ2-1; TRBD2 might be the D (6 bases). V gave up 4 bases and J gave up 3 bases, with 14 bases separating them. CDR3 size: 15 residues. CDR1 SGHDT and CDR2 YYEEEE come from the germline V gene. The DNA for the CDR3 is TGTGCCAGCAGCGGTGAGGGAGGCGTCTACAATGAGCAGTTCTTC. Translated: CASSGEGGVYNEQFF.

V is TRBV6-1 and J is TRBJ2-1; 9 nucleotides match TRBD2. The CDR3 runs 14 residues. Losses at the gene ends were 5 bases for V and 5 bases for J; bases not matched to a gene: 4. From germline, CDR1 is MNHNS and CDR2 SASEGT. The CDR3 region is CASSIAGAHNEQFF. CDR3 DNA: TGTGCCAGCAGTATAGCGGGAGCCCACAATGAGCAGTTCTTC.

The chain couples TRBV19 to TRBJ2-7; D is perhaps TRBD2 (6 bases). Trimming cost V 4 bases and J 2 bases, with 12 bases left between them. Germline V gene data show CDR1 as LNHDA and CDR2 as SQIVND (reference sequence). The CDR3 spans 14 residues. The CDR3 nucleotides read TGTGCCAGTAGTACTGCCGGGGGTACCTACGAGCAGTACTTC. As protein: CASSTAGGTYEQYF.